This T cell receptor beta chain came from a study of cytotoxic CD8 clonotypes in ibrutinib-treated CLL. Turning to the study itself: Mean productive templates were around 240,000; mean productive rearrangements were around 91,000.

This CDR3 comprises 16 residues. J lost 4 bases, V lost 3 bases, and 6 bases had no gene match. Germline lookup yields CDR1 SGHVS and CDR2 FQNEAQ. Findings and caveats of the study: Public clonotypes proved infrequent, and on treatment they shrank or remained steady.

As regards this clone: No antigen is known for it.

The assay was immunoSEQ multiplex PCR, and TCRdb's table has in-frame clones only and misses some. The sample consists of about 60,000 clones, around 55% of them appearing once. Specimen: PBMCs, collected after 24 months of ibrutinib treatment. The chain couples TRBV7-8 to TRBJ2-5, with 12 bases that match TRBD2. The receptor's source is a human donor with chronic lymphocytic leukemia. CDR3 sequence reads: CASSFGLAGRRETQYF. The CDR3 DNA follows: TGTGCCAGCAGCTTCGGACTAGCGGGGAGACGAGAGACCCAGTACTTC.